This note documents a single TCR beta chain sequence. The sample originates from a study of control samples from healthy donors and cancer patients. V was cut by 3 bases and J by 8 bases, with 10 bases left in between. CDR1 is LNHDA, CDR2 SQIVND, per germline (reference sequence). This CDR3 is 13 amino acids long. Only in-frame clones appear in the TCRdb table, and some are missing; sequencing was by immunoSEQ multiplex PCR. The table has about 120,000 clones, 88% seen once; the top ten hold roughly 3.4%. Sequenced sample: blood. The chain links TRBV19 to TRBJ2-2; perhaps D is TRBD1 or TRBD2 (6 bases each). The clonotype was recovered from a man aged 35-49 years in good health. CDR3 DNA sequence: TGTGCCAGTAGTATTGGGGGGCTTGGGGAGCTGTTTTTT. Residues: CASSIGGLGELFF.